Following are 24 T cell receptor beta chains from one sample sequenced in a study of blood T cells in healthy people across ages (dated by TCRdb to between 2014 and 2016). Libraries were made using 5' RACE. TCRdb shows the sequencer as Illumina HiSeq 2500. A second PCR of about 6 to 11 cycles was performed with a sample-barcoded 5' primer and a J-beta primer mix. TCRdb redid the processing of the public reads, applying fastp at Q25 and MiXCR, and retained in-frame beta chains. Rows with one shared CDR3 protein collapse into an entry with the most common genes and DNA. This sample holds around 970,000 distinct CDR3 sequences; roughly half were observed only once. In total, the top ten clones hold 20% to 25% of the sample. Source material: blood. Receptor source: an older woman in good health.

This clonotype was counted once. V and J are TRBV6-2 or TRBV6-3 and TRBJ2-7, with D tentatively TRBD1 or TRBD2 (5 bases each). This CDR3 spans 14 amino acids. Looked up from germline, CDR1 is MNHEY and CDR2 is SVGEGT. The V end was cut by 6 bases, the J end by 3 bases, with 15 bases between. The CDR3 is CASSDPGRIYEQYF. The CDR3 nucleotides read TGTGCCAGCAGCGACCCGGGACGAATCTACGAGCAGTACTTC.

DNA for the CDR3: TGTGCCAGCAGCCAGACGGGGTTTGACTATGGCTACACCTTC. Its protein is CASSQTGFDYGYTF. J is TRBJ1-2 and V is TRBV3-1; D remains unclear. The CDR3 is 14 amino acids. From germline, CDR1 is LGHDT and CDR2 YNNKEL (reference sequence). Trimming removed 3 bases from V and 3 bases from J, with 11 bases in between.

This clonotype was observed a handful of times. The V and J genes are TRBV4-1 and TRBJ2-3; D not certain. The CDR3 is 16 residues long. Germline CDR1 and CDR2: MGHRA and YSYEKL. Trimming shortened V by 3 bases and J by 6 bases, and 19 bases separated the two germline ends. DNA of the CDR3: TGCGCCAGCAGCCAGTTGGCGGTCTATTATAGGGATACGCAGTATTTT. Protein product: CASSQLAVYYRDTQYF.

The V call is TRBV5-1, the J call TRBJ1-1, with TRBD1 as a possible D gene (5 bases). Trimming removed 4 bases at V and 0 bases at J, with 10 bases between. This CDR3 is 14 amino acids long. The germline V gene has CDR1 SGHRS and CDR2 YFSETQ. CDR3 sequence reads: CASSGDGLNTEAFF. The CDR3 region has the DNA TGCGCCAGCAGCGGGGACGGATTGAACACTGAAGCTTTCTTT.

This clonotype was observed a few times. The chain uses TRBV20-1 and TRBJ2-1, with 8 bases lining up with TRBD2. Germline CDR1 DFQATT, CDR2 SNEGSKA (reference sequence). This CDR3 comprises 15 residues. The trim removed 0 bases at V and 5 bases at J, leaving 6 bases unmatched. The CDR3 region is CSARDGGRPDNEQFF. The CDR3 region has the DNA TGCAGTGCTAGAGACGGCGGGAGGCCAGACAATGAGCAGTTCTTC.

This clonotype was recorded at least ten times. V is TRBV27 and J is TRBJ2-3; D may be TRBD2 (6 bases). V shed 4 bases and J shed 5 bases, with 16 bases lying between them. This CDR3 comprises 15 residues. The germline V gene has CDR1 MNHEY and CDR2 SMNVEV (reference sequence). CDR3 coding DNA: TGTGCCAGCAGTTCCGGAACGGGCGGGGTAGATACGCAGTATTTT. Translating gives CASSSGTGGVDTQYF.

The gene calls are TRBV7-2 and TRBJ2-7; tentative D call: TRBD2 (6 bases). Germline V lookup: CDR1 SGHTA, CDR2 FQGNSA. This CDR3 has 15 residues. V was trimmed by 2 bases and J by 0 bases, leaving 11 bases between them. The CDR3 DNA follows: TGTGCCAGCAGCTTACGGAGGGACTCCTCCTACGAGCAGTACTTC. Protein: CASSLRRDSSYEQYF.

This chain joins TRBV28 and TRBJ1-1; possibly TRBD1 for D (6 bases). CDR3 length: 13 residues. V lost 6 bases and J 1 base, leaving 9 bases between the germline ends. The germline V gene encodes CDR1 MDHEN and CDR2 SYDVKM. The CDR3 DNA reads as TGTGCCAGCAGGAAGGGACAGAACACTGAAGCTTTCTTT. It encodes CASRKGQNTEAFF.

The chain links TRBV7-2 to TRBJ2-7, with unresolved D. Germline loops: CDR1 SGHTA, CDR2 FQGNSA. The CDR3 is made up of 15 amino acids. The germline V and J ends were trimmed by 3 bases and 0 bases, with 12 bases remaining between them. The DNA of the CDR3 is TGTGCCAGCAGCTTTTTGGAGCTTCCCTCCTACGAGCAGTACTTC. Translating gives CASSFLELPSYEQYF.

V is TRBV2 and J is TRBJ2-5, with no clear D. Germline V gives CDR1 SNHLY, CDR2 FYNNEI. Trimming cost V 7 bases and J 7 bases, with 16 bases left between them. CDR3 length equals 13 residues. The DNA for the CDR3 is TGTGCCAGCATCCCCCGTGGTGGCGCGACCCAGTACTTC. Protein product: CASIPRGGATQYF.

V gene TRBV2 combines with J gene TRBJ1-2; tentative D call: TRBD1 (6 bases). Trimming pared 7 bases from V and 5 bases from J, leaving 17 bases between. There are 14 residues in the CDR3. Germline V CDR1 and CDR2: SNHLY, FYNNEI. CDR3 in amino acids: CASMKGGNSYGYTF. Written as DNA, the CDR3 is TGTGCCAGCATGAAGGGGGGGAACTCTTATGGCTACACCTTC.

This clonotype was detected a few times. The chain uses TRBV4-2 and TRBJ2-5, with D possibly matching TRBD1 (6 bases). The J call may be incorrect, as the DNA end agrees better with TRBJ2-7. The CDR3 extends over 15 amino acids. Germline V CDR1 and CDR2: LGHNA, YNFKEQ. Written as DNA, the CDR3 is TGTGCCAGCAGCCGGATCCGGGACATGGCCTACGAGCAGTACTTC. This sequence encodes CASSRIRDMAYEQYF.

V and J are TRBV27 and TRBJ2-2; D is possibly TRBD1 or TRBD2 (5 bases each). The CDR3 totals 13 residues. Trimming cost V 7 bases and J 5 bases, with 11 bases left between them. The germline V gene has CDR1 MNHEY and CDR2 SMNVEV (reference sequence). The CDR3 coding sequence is TGTGCCAGCACTCAGGGCGGGACCGGGGAGCTGTTTTTT. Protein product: CASTQGGTGELFF.

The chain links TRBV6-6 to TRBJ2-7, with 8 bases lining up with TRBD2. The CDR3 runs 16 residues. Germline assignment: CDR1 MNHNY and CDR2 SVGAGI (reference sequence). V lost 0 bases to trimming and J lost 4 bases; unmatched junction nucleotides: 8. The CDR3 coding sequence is TGTGCCAGCAGTTACTCGCCGAGCGGGAGAAGTTACGAGCAGTACTTC. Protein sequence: CASSYSPSGRSYEQYF.

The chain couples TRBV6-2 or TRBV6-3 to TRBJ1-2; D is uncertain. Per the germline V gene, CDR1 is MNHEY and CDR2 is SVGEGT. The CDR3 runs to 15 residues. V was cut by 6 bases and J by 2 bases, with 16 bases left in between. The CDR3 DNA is TGTGCCAGCAGCCCGACGGGATTTTCCAACTATGGCTACACCTTC. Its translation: CASSPTGFSNYGYTF.

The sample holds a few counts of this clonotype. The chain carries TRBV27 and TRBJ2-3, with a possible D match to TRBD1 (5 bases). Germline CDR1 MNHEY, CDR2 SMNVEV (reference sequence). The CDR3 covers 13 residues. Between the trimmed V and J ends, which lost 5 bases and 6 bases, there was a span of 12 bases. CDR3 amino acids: CASSTYSGDTQYF. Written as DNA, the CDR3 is TGTGCCAGCAGTACCTACTCAGGGGATACGCAGTATTTT.

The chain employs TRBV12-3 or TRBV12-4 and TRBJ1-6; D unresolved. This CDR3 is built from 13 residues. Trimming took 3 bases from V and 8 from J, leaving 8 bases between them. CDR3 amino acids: CASSFRAHSPLHF. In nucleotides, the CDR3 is TGTGCCAGCAGTTTTCGTGCTCATTCACCCCTCCACTTT.

DNA for the CDR3: TGTGCCAGAAGGACAGACGGGGCCAACGTCCTGACTTTC. Translating it yields CARRTDGANVLTF. This chain connects TRBV6-1 to TRBJ2-6; TRBD1 is a possible D gene (6 bases). Trimming shortened V by 9 bases and J by 4 bases, and 10 bases separated the two germline ends. This CDR3 region has 13 residues. Germline V gene data show CDR1 as MNHNS and CDR2 as SASEGT.

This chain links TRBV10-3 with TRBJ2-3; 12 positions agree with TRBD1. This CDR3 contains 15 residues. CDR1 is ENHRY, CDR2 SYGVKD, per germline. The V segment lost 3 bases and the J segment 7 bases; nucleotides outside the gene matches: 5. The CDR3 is CAISEPGQGAHTQYF. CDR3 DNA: TGTGCCATCAGTGAACCGGGACAGGGGGCTCATACGCAGTATTTT.

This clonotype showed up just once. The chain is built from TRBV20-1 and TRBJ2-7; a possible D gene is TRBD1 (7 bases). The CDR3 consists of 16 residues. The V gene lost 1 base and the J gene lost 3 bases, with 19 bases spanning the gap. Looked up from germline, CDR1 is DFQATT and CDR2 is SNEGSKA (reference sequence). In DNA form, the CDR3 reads TGCAGTGCTAGAGGGCGGGACACAGGGGCCTACTACGAGCAGTACTTC. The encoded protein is CSARGRDTGAYYEQYF.

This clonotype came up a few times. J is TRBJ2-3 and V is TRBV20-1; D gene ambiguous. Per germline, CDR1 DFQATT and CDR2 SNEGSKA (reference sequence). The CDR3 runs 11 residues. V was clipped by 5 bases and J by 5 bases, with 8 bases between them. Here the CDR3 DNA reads TGCAGTGCTTCCTTAGGAGATACGCAGTATTTT. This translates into CSASLGDTQYF.

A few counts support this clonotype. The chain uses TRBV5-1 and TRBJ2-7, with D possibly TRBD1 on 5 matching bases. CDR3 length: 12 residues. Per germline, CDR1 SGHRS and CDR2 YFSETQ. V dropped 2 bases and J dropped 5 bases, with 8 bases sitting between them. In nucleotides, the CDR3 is TGCGCCAGCAGCTTTGGGGCCGACGAGCAGTACTTC. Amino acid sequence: CASSFGADEQYF.

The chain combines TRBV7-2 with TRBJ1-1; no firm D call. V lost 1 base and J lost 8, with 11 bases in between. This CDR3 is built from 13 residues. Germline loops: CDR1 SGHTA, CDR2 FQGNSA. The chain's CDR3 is CASSLGRQAEAFF. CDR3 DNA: TGTGCCAGCAGCTTAGGTCGTCAGGCCGAAGCTTTCTTT.

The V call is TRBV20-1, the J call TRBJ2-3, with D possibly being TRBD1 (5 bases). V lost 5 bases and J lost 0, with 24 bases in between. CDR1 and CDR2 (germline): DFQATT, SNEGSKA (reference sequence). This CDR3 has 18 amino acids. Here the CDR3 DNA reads TGCAGTGCTCGTACAGACAGTAAAGTCTTGAGTAGCACAGATACGCAGTATTTT. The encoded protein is CSARTDSKVLSSTDTQYF.